This T cell receptor (beta chain) was profiled in a study of T-cell reconstitution after alpha-beta-depleted transplantation in children. This clonotype was detected only a few times. The CDR3 runs to 13 residues. The V end was cut by 2 bases, the J end by 5 bases, with 7 bases between. Unique molecular identifiers were incorporated when the TCRbeta library was constructed. TCRdb processed the PCR reads anew with MiXCR; each CDR3 protein has one entry. The sample yields a few hundred thousand distinct CDR3 sequences, 8.5% to 10% seen once. Sequenced material: PBMCs from the stem cell graft donor, taken from the stem cell graft. The source of this sequence is a human donor who donated a stem cell graft to a child with acute lymphoblastic leukemia. V gene TRBV12-3 or TRBV12-4 combines with J gene TRBJ1-5, with a weak D call TRBD1 (5 bases). The CDR3 spells CASSLIGDQPQHF. The CDR3 DNA is TGTGCCAGCAGTTTAATAGGGGATCAGCCCCAGCATTTT.